Listed below are T cell receptor beta chains from one sample, sequenced in a study of blood T cell repertoires in COVID-19. TCRdb's copy holds only in-frame clones and misses some; the assay was immunoSEQ multiplex PCR. The data show 60,000 to 75,000 clones, approximately 85% seen once. The sequenced sample was peripheral blood. The receptors stem from a woman over 75 with active or convalescent COVID-19. Each CDR3 is given with its conserved first and last residue. A D gene is named only where the DNA matches it firmly. The size of a clone is reported for some rows only, either as once, few or many, or as a class for expanded clones.

NA TRBJ1-5 NA TRBV7-2 TGTGCCAGCAGCCCGGGGGGGGGCGCGGGGCAGCCCCAGCATTTT CASSPGGGAGQPQHF
TRBD1 TRBJ2-7 NA TRBV10-3 TGTGCCATCAGACAAGGACAGGGGGGCGAGCAGTACTTC CAIRQGQGGEQYF
TRBD2 TRBJ2-7 NA TRBV7-2 TGTGCCAGCAGCTTAGGTAGCGGGGGGTACGAGCAGTACTTC CASSLGSGGYEQYF
NA TRBJ2-3 NA TRBV28 TGTGCCAGCAGCCCGGGGGGCCGGGCAGATACGCAGTATTTT CASSPGGRADTQYF
TRBD2 TRBJ2-1 NA TRBV19 TGTGCCAGTAGTGGGGCTAGCGGGGGCTCCTACAATGAGCAGTTCTTC CASSGASGGSYNEQFF
TRBD1 TRBJ1-2 NA TRBV10-3 TGTGCCATCACTGCGACAGGGGCTGATGGCTACACCTTC CAITATGADGYTF
TRBD1 TRBJ1-2 NA TRBV12-3/TRBV12-4 TGTGCCAGCAGTCCGGCCGGGACAGCGAGCTACACCTTC CASSPAGTASYTF
TRBD1 TRBJ1-2 once TRBV6-6 TGTGCCACGGACCCAGGGGGCGAAAGGTCAGGCGGCTACACCTTC CATDPGGERSGGYTF
TRBD1 TRBJ1-1 NA TRBV14 TGTGCCAGCAGCCTCGACAGGGAGGTCACTGAAGCTTTCTTT CASSLDREVTEAFF
NA TRBJ1-2 few TRBV24-1 TGTGCCACCAGTGATTTGAAAACTCTCCCAACTTATAACTATGGCTACACCTTC CATSDLKTLPTYNYGYTF
NA TRBJ2-1 NA TRBV20-1 TGCAGTGCTAGCAGGGGGGATGAGCAGTTCTTC CSASRGDEQFF
NA TRBJ1-1 NA TRBV7-3 TGTGCCAGCAGCAATGCACAGGGTGAAGCTTTCTTT CASSNAQGEAFF
TRBD1 TRBJ1-3 NA TRBV11-3 TGTGCCAGCAGCCACGGACAGGGGGCTCTTCCCATCTCTGGAAACACCATATATTTT CASSHGQGALPISGNTIYF
TRBD2 TRBJ2-7 NA TRBV6-2/TRBV6-3 TGTGCCAGCAGCCAACCTAGCGGCCCGAGCTCCTACGAGCAGTACTTC CASSQPSGPSSYEQYF
NA TRBJ1-3 NA TRBV10-1 TGCGCCAGCATCACAACGAGGGATACGAGCTCTGGAAACACCATATATTTT CASITTRDTSSGNTIYF
NA TRBJ1-1 NA TRBV6-2/TRBV6-3 TGTGCCAGCAGTTACTCGGACAGCAATGAAGCTTTCTTT CASSYSDSNEAFF
NA TRBJ2-3 NA TRBV5-1 TGCGCCAGCAGCTTGGACGGGGGGCCATCTAGCACAGATACGCAGTATTTT CASSLDGGPSSTDTQYF
NA TRBJ1-5 NA TRBV4-1 TGCGCCAGCAGCCCCAAAGGCCTGGACAGTTTGGGAGATCAGCCCCAGCATTTT CASSPKGLDSLGDQPQHF
NA TRBJ1-5 NA TRBV28 TGTGCCAGCAGTTCATCCAGCGCCTATAGCAATCAGCCCCAGCATTTT CASSSSSAYSNQPQHF
TRBD1 TRBJ1-2 NA TRBV4-1 TGCGCCAGCAGCCCCACCGGACAGGGTTCCTATGGCTACACCTTC CASSPTGQGSYGYTF
TRBD1 TRBJ1-2 NA TRBV11-2 TGTGCCAGCAGCCCGGGACAGCTTTATGGCTACACCTTC CASSPGQLYGYTF